The T cell receptor (beta chain) under discussion was sequenced for a study of blood T cell repertoires in COVID-19. The protocol was immunoSEQ multiplex PCR, while the TCRdb copy is restricted to in-frame clones and leaves out a portion. The table shows 100,000 to 150,000 clones, with 81% occurring only once. Followed longitudinally, the Seattle patients had been enrolled during active infection. Germline loops: CDR1 SGHRS, CDR2 YFSETQ. With 0 bases clipped from V and 7 bases from J, the junction kept 8 bases outside the gene matches. The CDR3 runs to 16 residues. The TCR originated in a man aged 25 to 45 with COVID-19, enrolled during active disease. Sequenced: peripheral blood. The chain carries TRBV5-1 and TRBJ2-7; 12 nucleotides align to TRBD1. The CDR3 loop reads CASSLAWGQGAGEQYF. The CDR3, as DNA: TGCGCCAGCAGCTTGGCTTGGGGACAGGGGGCTGGGGAGCAGTACTTC.